Following are 14 T cell receptor beta chains from one sample sequenced in a study of T cell repertoires in cytomegalovirus infection. MiXCR, run by TCRdb on the reads, gives a single entry per CDR3 protein. The table lists roughly 920,000 distinct CDR3 sequences, roughly 30% of them singletons. The antigens of these receptors remain unknown. The sequences come from cultured CD8+ T cells from PBMCs, collected from culture after CMV antigen stimulation. The receptor source for this set is a human donor in good health (CMV status not recorded). Some clones in this sample may be carry-over from other donors' samples.

About this clonotype itself: A much larger clone lies one base from this, so it may be a read error. The chain is built from TRBV6-1 and TRBJ1-5, with D possibly matching TRBD1 (5 bases). CDR3 size: 15 residues. Germline CDR1 reads MNHNS; CDR2 reads SASEGT. With 8 bases removed from V and 5 bases from J, the gap between germline ends came to 19 bases. The DNA of the CDR3 is TGTGCCAGCCAACCCGAAGACGGGGACTATCAGCCCCAGCATTTT. Amino acids: CASQPEDGDYQPQHF.

Many counts were recorded for this clonotype. The rearrangement uses TRBV6-6 and TRBJ2-1; D uncertain. CDR3 length equals 15 residues. Trimming took 1 base from V and 0 from J, leaving 7 bases between them. Looked up from germline, CDR1 is MNHNY and CDR2 is SVGAGI (reference sequence). CDR3 sequence (DNA): TGTGCCAGCAGTTACTGGCCCTTCTCCTACAATGAGCAGTTCTTC. It encodes CASSYWPFSYNEQFF.

This clonotype was counted many times. The chain employs TRBV7-2 and TRBJ2-2, with D unclear. This CDR3 region has 14 residues. The germline V gene encodes CDR1 SGHTA and CDR2 FQGNSA. Trimming shortened V by 11 bases and J by 1 base, and 14 bases separated the two germline ends. The CDR3 sequence is CACLQSLNTGELFF. Written as DNA, the CDR3 is TGTGCCTGCCTTCAGAGCCTGAACACCGGGGAGCTGTTTTTT.

This clonotype showed up just a few times. The gene calls are TRBV27 and TRBJ2-5; perhaps TRBD2 as D (5 bases). CDR1 is MNHEY and CDR2 is SMNVEV in the germline V gene (reference sequence). This CDR3 region has 16 residues. Trimming stripped 3 bases from V and 5 bases from J, with 19 bases between. CDR3 bases: TGTGCCAGCAGTTTCGGCGGGCAACCCAACGTGGAGACCCAGTACTTC. This translates into CASSFGGQPNVETQYF.

J is TRBJ2-1 and V is TRBV7-9; no clear D gene. Germline V gives CDR1 SEHNR, CDR2 FQNEAQ (reference sequence). Deletions cut 5 bases from V and 9 bases from J, with 11 bases between. The CDR3 runs to 12 residues. This chain's CDR3 is CASSASWAEQFF. Written as DNA, the CDR3 is TGTGCCAGCAGCGCCAGTTGGGCTGAGCAGTTCTTC.

The sample holds a few counts of this clonotype. The chain uses TRBV6-1 and TRBJ1-6; perhaps TRBD1 as D (5 bases). Germline loops: CDR1 MNHNS, CDR2 SASEGT. The CDR3 has 17 amino acids. Trimming removed 3 bases from V and 3 bases from J, with 15 bases in between. The CDR3 loop is CASSDGTYTNYNSPLHF. In DNA, the CDR3 is TGTGCCAGCAGTGACGGGACCTATACTAACTATAATTCACCCCTCCACTTT.

V gene TRBV5-1 combines with J gene TRBJ2-1; a weak D match, TRBD2 (7 bases). Germline-derived CDR1 and CDR2 are SGHRS and YFSETQ. The V gene lost 2 bases and the J gene lost 8 bases, with 14 bases spanning the gap. The CDR3 has 14 residues. The CDR3, as DNA: TGCGCCAGCAGCTTCTGGGGGGGCAACGATGAGCAGTTCTTC. This encodes CASSFWGGNDEQFF.

The gene calls are TRBV5-1 and TRBJ2-2; D ambiguous. Trimming pared 3 bases from V and 2 bases from J, leaving 8 bases between. The germline CDR1 and CDR2 sequences are SGHRS and YFSETQ. CDR3 size: 14 residues. The CDR3 DNA follows: TGCGCCAGCAGCTCAAAACCTAACACCGGGGAGCTGTTTTTT. This gives the protein CASSSKPNTGELFF.

This clonotype was seen repeatedly, ten times or more. The chain joins TRBV7-8 to TRBJ1-5, with TRBD1 identical over 9 bases. This CDR3 has 15 residues. Germline assignment: CDR1 SGHVS and CDR2 FQNEAQ. V was pared by 3 bases and J by 7 bases, with 7 bases of the junction left unmatched. The CDR3 nucleotides read TGTGCCAGCAGCTTTCGGACAGGGGAGAGCCAGCCCCAGCATTTT. It is translated as CASSFRTGESQPQHF.

The table lists this clonotype with a few counts. The V gene is TRBV7-9, the J gene TRBJ1-2, with 7 bases aligning to TRBD1. J was trimmed by 7 bases and V by 1 base; bases with no gene match: 6. Looked up from germline, CDR1 is SEHNR and CDR2 is FQNEAQ (reference sequence). This CDR3 is 14 amino acids long. The CDR3 spells CASSLGDRASGYTF. The CDR3 DNA reads as TGTGCCAGCAGCTTAGGGGACAGAGCCTCTGGCTACACCTTC.

The J gene is TRBJ2-7, the V gene TRBV12-3 or TRBV12-4, with D perhaps matching TRBD2 (5 bases). V dropped 5 bases and J dropped 0 bases, with 14 bases sitting between them. The CDR3 covers 15 residues. CDR3 nucleotides: TGTGCCAGCAGTCCCGCCGGGATTAGCTCCTACGAGCAGTACTTC. This encodes CASSPAGISSYEQYF.

J is TRBJ2-7 and V is TRBV7-8; D call uncertain. Germline assignment: CDR1 SGHVS and CDR2 FQNEAQ. V lost 7 bases and J lost 7, with 14 bases in between. The CDR3 is 12 amino acids. The CDR3 sequence: CASNPDPFEQYF. The CDR3 coding sequence is TGTGCCAGCAACCCGGACCCTTTTGAGCAGTACTTC.

This clonotype occurred a few times. This chain connects TRBV7-8 to TRBJ2-7, with D perhaps matching TRBD1 (5 bases). From germline, CDR1 is SGHVS and CDR2 FQNEAQ. The CDR3 extends over 16 amino acids. V was clipped by 5 bases and J by 0 bases, with 17 bases between them. In DNA form, the CDR3 reads TGTGCCAGCAGCGCGCGACAGAGGTATAGCTCCTACGAGCAGTACGTC. It translates to CASSARQRYSSYEQYV.

The V call is TRBV7-6, the J call TRBJ2-1; D is perhaps TRBD1 (7 bases). Trimming removed 6 bases from V and 12 bases from J, with 18 bases in between. CDR1 and CDR2 from the germline V gene are SGHVS and FNYEAQ. CDR3 length equals 13 residues. The CDR3 spells CASRAGQRMMQFF. CDR3 DNA: TGTGCCAGCAGGGCGGGACAGCGAATGATGCAGTTCTTC. Complete variable domain (other parts from reference TRBV7-6 and TRBJ2-1): GAGVSQSPRYKVTKRGQDVALRCDPISGHVSLYWYRQALGQGPEFLTYFNYEAQQDKSGLPNDRFSAERPEGSISTLTIQRTEQRDSAMYRCASRAGQRMMQFFGPGTRLTVL.